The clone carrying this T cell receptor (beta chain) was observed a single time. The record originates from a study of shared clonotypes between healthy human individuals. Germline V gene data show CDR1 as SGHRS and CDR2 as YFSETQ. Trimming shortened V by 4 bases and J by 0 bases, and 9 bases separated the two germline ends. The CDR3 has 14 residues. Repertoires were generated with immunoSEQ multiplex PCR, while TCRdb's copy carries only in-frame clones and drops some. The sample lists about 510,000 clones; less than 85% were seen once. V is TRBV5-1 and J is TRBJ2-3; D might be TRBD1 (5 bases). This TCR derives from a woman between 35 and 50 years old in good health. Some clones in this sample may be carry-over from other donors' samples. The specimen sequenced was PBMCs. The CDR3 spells CASSPDTSTDTQYF. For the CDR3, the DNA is TGCGCCAGCAGCCCGGACACAAGCACAGATACGCAGTATTTT.